This T cell receptor (beta chain) was recorded in a study of long-term antiretroviral therapy in people with HIV. General study points: Records did not include ART adherence, viral resistance or therapy changes.

Germline-derived CDR1 and CDR2 are SQVTM and ANQGSEA. The CDR3 spans 11 residues. V dropped 5 bases and J dropped 2 bases, with 6 bases sitting between them. The run of the v3.0 immunoSEQ assay was at survey level. The protocol was immunoSEQ multiplex PCR, while the TCRdb copy is restricted to in-frame clones and leaves out a portion. This sample has around 30,000 clones; roughly 85% occur once, and the top ten carry roughly 10%. Details on this clone: Its antigen remains unknown.

The sequence came from a man aged 35 to 55 with HIV. The chain employs TRBV29-1 and TRBJ2-5; D remains ambiguous. This material consisted of unsorted PBMCs, taken 2.3 years after starting antiretroviral therapy. The CDR3, as DNA: TGCAGCGTTTATACGCAAGAGACCCAGTACTTC. Its protein product is CSVYTQETQYF.